This passage covers 28 T cell receptor beta chains from one sample sequenced in a study of cytomegalovirus exposure and HLA in healthy donors. Primers included in the PCR were 60 Vbeta and 13 Jbeta primers. TCRdb's copy holds only in-frame clones and misses some; the assay was immunoSEQ multiplex PCR. Of approximately 120,000 clones in the sample, about 80% were seen once. Sample: PBMCs. These TCRs come from a man in his thirties or forties in good health and CMV-seropositive.

This clone was detected only a few times. The CDR3 nucleotides are TGTGCCAGCAGGCCGGGACAGGGTTCTGGTTCACCCCTCCACTTT. Translation: CASRPGQGSGSPLHF. This chain links TRBV2 with TRBJ1-6, with 9 bases that match TRBD1. J was trimmed by 9 bases and V by 6 bases; bases with no gene match: 9. The germline V gene has CDR1 SNHLY and CDR2 FYNNEI. This CDR3 comprises 15 residues.

V and J are TRBV27 and TRBJ1-2, with TRBD1 as a possible D gene (5 bases). This CDR3 has 18 amino acids. V was trimmed by 1 base and J by 3 bases, leaving 21 bases between them. The germline V gene has CDR1 MNHEY and CDR2 SMNVEV (reference sequence). As DNA, the CDR3 is TGTGCCAGCAGTTTATATTCGTCCAGGGCCAAGACTTACTATGGCTACACCTTC. Its translation is CASSLYSSRAKTYYGYTF.

This chain connects TRBV5-1 to TRBJ2-5; 12 bases align to TRBD2. The J call could be wrong; TRBJ2-7 is a better fit for the DNA end. This CDR3 has 17 amino acids. The V gene's germline CDR1 is SGHRS and CDR2 YFSETQ. CDR3 sequence: CASSLGLAGGYLDEQYF. The CDR3 coding sequence is TGCGCCAGCAGCTTGGGGCTAGCGGGGGGGTACTTAGACGAGCAGTACTTC.

This clone was found once. The gene calls are TRBV29-1 and TRBJ2-7; D gene unclear. The CDR3 runs to 12 residues. Germline V gene data show CDR1 as SQVTM and CDR2 as ANQGSEA. V lost 3 bases to trimming and J lost 3 bases, with 9 bases between them. DNA for the CDR3: TGCAGCGTTGATGGGCCAAACTACGAGCAGTACTTC. Translating gives CSVDGPNYEQYF.

This sequence joins TRBV6-1 and TRBJ2-5; maybe TRBD1 (6 bases). Germline lookup yields CDR1 MNHNS and CDR2 SASEGT. V was clipped by 7 bases and J by 0 bases, with 15 bases between them. This CDR3 spans 15 amino acids. The chain's CDR3 is CASIYRVRDQETQYF. CDR3 DNA: TGTGCCAGCATATACAGGGTACGCGACCAAGAGACCCAGTACTTC.

J is TRBJ1-1 and V is TRBV9, with 11 positions matching TRBD1. There are 17 residues in the CDR3. Germline V gene lookup returns CDR1 SGDLS and CDR2 YYNGEE. The V and J ends lost 3 bases and 4 bases, in that order; junction bases with no gene match: 11. The CDR3 coding sequence is TGTGCCAGCAGCGGGGGACGGGACAGGGGGGCTCGCACTGAAGCTTTCTTT. Its protein is CASSGGRDRGARTEAFF.

The gene calls are TRBV4-1 and TRBJ1-5; D is ambiguous. Germline V lookup: CDR1 MGHRA, CDR2 YSYEKL. V was trimmed by 0 bases and J by 0 bases, leaving 9 bases between them. The CDR3 loop spans 16 amino acids. CDR3 region: CASSQESFVSNQPQHF. In DNA form, the CDR3 reads TGCGCCAGCAGCCAAGAGTCGTTCGTTAGCAATCAGCCCCAGCATTTT.

This clone was recorded a few times. The rearrangement uses TRBV19 and TRBJ1-5, with D possibly TRBD1 on 5 matching bases. Germline values: CDR1 LNHDA, CDR2 SQIVND (reference sequence). Between the trimmed V and J ends, which lost 9 bases and 2 bases, there was a span of 11 bases. There are 13 residues in the CDR3. Here the CDR3 DNA reads TGTGCCAGCTTGGGGGGAGGCAATCAGCCCCAGCATTTT. Translating it yields CASLGGGNQPQHF.

The genes are TRBV6-6 and TRBJ1-1, with D possibly TRBD1 on 5 matching bases. The CDR3 sequence is 14 residues long. CDR1 and CDR2 from the germline V gene are MNHNY and SVGAGI (reference sequence). Between the trimmed V and J ends, which lost 0 bases and 4 bases, there was a span of 9 bases. The CDR3 nucleotides are TGTGCCAGCAGTTACTCTCCAGGGATCACTGAAGCTTTCTTT. Residues: CASSYSPGITEAFF.

V is TRBV10-1 and J is TRBJ2-1, with 8 bases aligning to TRBD1. Germline V CDR1 and CDR2: WNHNN, SYGVQD (reference sequence). The CDR3 covers 14 residues. Unmatched junction bases numbered 9, after V lost 6 bases and J lost 8 bases. CDR3 loop: CASRDGQGGHEQFF. As DNA, the CDR3 is TGCGCCAGCAGAGACGGACAGGGAGGTCATGAGCAGTTCTTC.

This rearrangement joins TRBV6-5 to TRBJ2-2; the D gene is possibly TRBD1 (6 bases). CDR3 size: 15 residues. Germline CDR1 and CDR2: MNHEY and SVGAGI. V was trimmed by 1 base and J by 5 bases, leaving 11 bases between them. CDR3 protein: CASSYWAGATGELFF. The CDR3 DNA reads as TGTGCCAGCAGTTACTGGGCAGGGGCTACCGGGGAGCTGTTTTTT.

The chain couples TRBV6-5 to TRBJ1-5, with D possibly being TRBD1 (6 bases). The V gene lost 6 bases and the J gene lost 1 base, with 13 bases spanning the gap. CDR1 and CDR2 from the germline V gene are MNHEY and SVGAGI. This CDR3 has 15 amino acids. CDR3 sequence reads: CASRTGFGSNQPQHF. For the CDR3, the DNA is TGTGCCAGCAGAACAGGGTTCGGGAGCAATCAGCCCCAGCATTTT.

This sequence joins TRBV18 and TRBJ1-1; D uncertain. Germline lookup yields CDR1 KGHSH and CDR2 LQKENI. V dropped 6 bases and J dropped 6 bases, with 17 bases sitting between them. The CDR3 length is 14 residues. DNA of the CDR3: TGTGCCAGCTCGCCCTTAATCGGGGAAGCTGAAGCTTTCTTT. This gives the protein CASSPLIGEAEAFF.

The chain uses TRBV7-2 and TRBJ2-7, with D unclear. This CDR3 region has 14 residues. Germline CDR1 is SGHTA and CDR2 is FQGNSA. Trimming took 6 bases from V and 5 from J, leaving 17 bases between them. CDR3 protein: CASSKAAASHEQYF. The CDR3 DNA sequence: TGTGCCAGCAGTAAGGCGGCAGCGAGCCACGAGCAGTACTTC.

The CDR3 coding sequence is TGTGCCAGCAGCCCTATTCCGGGGATTAGCACAGATACGCAGTATTTT. Its translation is CASSPIPGISTDTQYF. The chain links TRBV2 to TRBJ2-3, with D possibly matching TRBD2 (5 bases). Trimming shortened V by 6 bases and J by 0 bases, and 16 bases separated the two germline ends. This CDR3 is 16 amino acids long. Germline CDR1 is SNHLY and CDR2 is FYNNEI.

The chain recombines TRBV5-6 with TRBJ1-2, with 9 bases that match TRBD1. Germline CDR1 and CDR2: SGHDT and YYEEEE. This CDR3 is built from 16 residues. With 4 bases clipped from V and 7 bases from J, the junction kept 14 bases outside the gene matches. The CDR3 is CASSDRTGEFVGGYTF. The CDR3 nucleotides are TGTGCCAGCAGCGACCGGACAGGGGAGTTCGTTGGTGGCTACACCTTC.

The chain joins TRBV5-4 to TRBJ2-5; tentatively, D is TRBD1 (6 bases). The CDR3 loop spans 14 amino acids. Germline values: CDR1 SGHNT, CDR2 YYREEE (reference sequence). V lost 0 bases and J 4 bases, leaving 10 bases between the germline ends. This CDR3 reads CASSLGGLGETQYF. The CDR3 nucleotides read TGTGCCAGCAGCTTGGGGGGGCTGGGAGAGACCCAGTACTTC.

The chain couples TRBV6-1 to TRBJ2-7; TRBD2 matches 9 bases. The length of the CDR3 is 16 residues. Germline V gene sequence: CDR1 MNHNS, CDR2 SASEGT. The V and J ends lost 2 bases and 0 bases, in that order; junction bases with no gene match: 5. CDR3 region: CASSETSGFSSYEQYF. CDR3 nucleotides: TGTGCCAGCAGTGAAACTAGCGGGTTTAGCTCCTACGAGCAGTACTTC.

The gene calls are TRBV4-1 and TRBJ1-1; no firm D call. The CDR3 loop spans 14 amino acids. Trimming left V 0 bases short and J 11 bases short, with 16 bases between. The germline gives CDR1 MGHRA, CDR2 YSYEKL. The CDR3 loop reads CASSQETRVQRAFF. The CDR3 DNA reads TGCGCCAGCAGCCAAGAAACCCGGGTACAACGGGCTTTCTTT.

This clone came up a few times. The chain carries TRBV6-5 and TRBJ2-7; weak D call: TRBD2 (6 bases). Germline CDR1 and CDR2: MNHEY and SVGAGI. The CDR3 runs 13 residues. Trimming stripped 7 bases from V and 5 bases from J, with 15 bases between. The CDR3 nucleotides read TGTGCCAGCATTAACCCCGGGACTCACGAGCAGTACTTC. It specifies CASINPGTHEQYF.

This sequence joins TRBV4-1 and TRBJ2-7; D is perhaps TRBD1 (6 bases). Germline CDR1 and CDR2: MGHRA and YSYEKL. This CDR3 region has 16 residues. Trimming left V 0 bases short and J 7 bases short, with 19 bases between. The CDR3 spells CASSQEVGQRAGEQYF. The CDR3 coding sequence is TGCGCCAGCAGCCAAGAAGTAGGACAGAGGGCTGGAGAGCAGTACTTC.

This clone occurred a few times. The chain couples TRBV10-3 to TRBJ2-2, with D possibly TRBD1 on 6 matching bases. The CDR3 runs to 13 residues. V dropped 11 bases and J dropped 0 bases, with 10 bases sitting between them. The germline V gene has CDR1 ENHRY and CDR2 SYGVKD. The CDR3 spells CAAQGTNTGELFF. CDR3 nucleotides: TGTGCCGCCCAGGGGACGAACACCGGGGAGCTGTTTTTT.

V and J are TRBV10-3 and TRBJ1-6; D may be TRBD1 (5 bases). V lost 3 bases and J 6 bases, leaving 12 bases between the germline ends. Germline-derived CDR1 and CDR2 are ENHRY and SYGVKD. The length of the CDR3 is 15 residues. The CDR3 spells CAISDREGLNSPLHF. CDR3 coding DNA: TGTGCCATCAGTGATCGAGAGGGACTTAATTCACCCCTCCACTTT.

The chain joins TRBV19 to TRBJ1-1, with unresolved D. The CDR3 covers 12 residues. CDR1 and CDR2 from the germline V gene are LNHDA and SQIVND (reference sequence). V was shortened by 10 bases and J by 4 bases, with 13 bases between the two germline ends. The CDR3: CATEGGATEAFF. The CDR3 DNA sequence: TGTGCCACCGAGGGAGGAGCCACTGAAGCTTTCTTT.

V is TRBV5-1 and J is TRBJ2-3, with 10 bases identical to TRBD2. Germline trimming cut 7 bases from V and 0 bases from J; bases unmatched to any gene: 5. The CDR3 is made up of 15 amino acids. Per germline, CDR1 SGHRS and CDR2 YFSETQ. For the CDR3, the DNA is TGCGCCAGCTTGCTAGCGGGGGTTAGCACAGATACGCAGTATTTT. Amino acids: CASLLAGVSTDTQYF. Drawing the rest from reference TRBV5-1 and TRBJ2-3, the complete variable domain is KAGVTQTPRYLIKTRGQQVTLSCSPISGHRSVSWYQQTPGQGLQFLFEYFSETQRNKGNFPGRFSGRQFSNSRSEMNVSTLELGDSALYLCASLLAGVSTDTQYFGPGTRLTVL.

The genes are TRBV19 and TRBJ1-1; 9 bases are shared with TRBD1. V trimming: 5 bases; J trimming: 7 bases; junction bases outside the gene matches: 5. The CDR3 totals 13 residues. CDR1 LNHDA and CDR2 SQIVND come from the germline V gene (reference sequence). DNA of the CDR3: TGTGCCAGTAGTCCGGACAGGGGATTTGAAGCTTTCTTT. Translation: CASSPDRGFEAFF.

The rearrangement links TRBV2 to TRBJ1-2; D ambiguous. This CDR3 has 12 residues. Trimming cost V 7 bases and J 4 bases, with 10 bases left between them. Per the germline V gene, CDR1 is SNHLY and CDR2 is FYNNEI. CDR3 sequence reads: CASNRDRYGYTF. The CDR3 bases are TGTGCCAGCAACCGGGATCGCTATGGCTACACCTTC.

The J gene is TRBJ2-7, the V gene TRBV19, with D perhaps TRBD1 (6 bases). V was clipped by 3 bases and J by 0 bases, with 12 bases between them. This CDR3 spans 15 amino acids. The germline V gene encodes CDR1 LNHDA and CDR2 SQIVND (reference sequence). Here the CDR3 DNA reads TGTGCCAGTAGTATGAGGGGGACGGTCTCCTACGAGCAGTACTTC. Its translation is CASSMRGTVSYEQYF.